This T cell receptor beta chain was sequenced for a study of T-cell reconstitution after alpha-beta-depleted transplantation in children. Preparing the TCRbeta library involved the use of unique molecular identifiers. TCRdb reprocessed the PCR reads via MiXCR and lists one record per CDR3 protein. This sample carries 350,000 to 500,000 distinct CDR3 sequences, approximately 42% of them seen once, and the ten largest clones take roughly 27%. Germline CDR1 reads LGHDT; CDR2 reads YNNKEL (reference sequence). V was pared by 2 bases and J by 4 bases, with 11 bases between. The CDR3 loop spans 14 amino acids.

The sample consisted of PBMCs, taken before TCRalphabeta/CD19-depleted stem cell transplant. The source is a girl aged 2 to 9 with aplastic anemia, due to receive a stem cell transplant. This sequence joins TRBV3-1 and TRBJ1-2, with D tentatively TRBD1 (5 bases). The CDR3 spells CASSQTQGAYGYTF. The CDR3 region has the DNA TGTGCCAGCAGCCAAACTCAGGGTGCCTATGGCTACACCTTC.